These 3 T cell receptor beta chains share one sample of origin, sequenced in a study of identical twins. TCRdb re-called the 5' RACE reads through MiXCR, storing one row per CDR3 protein. Of 690,000 or so distinct CDR3 sequences listed, approximately 6% are singletons. The sample was naive T cells sorted from blood. These receptors were collected from a man between 18 and 29 years old in good health.

This clonotype showed up many times. The genes are TRBV18 and TRBJ2-1; TRBD2 agrees at 10 bases. The CDR3 spans 14 residues. Germline CDR1 and CDR2: KGHSH and LQKENI. The J segment lost 7 bases and the V segment lost 3 bases, leaving 3 bases of the junction unmatched. CDR3 bases: TGTGCCAGCTCACCTGGACTAGCGGAGAATGAGCAGTTCTTC. Protein product: CASSPGLAENEQFF.

There are a few counts of this clonotype. V is TRBV7-2 and J is TRBJ2-5; weak D call: TRBD2 (6 bases). Germline values: CDR1 SGHTA, CDR2 FQGNSA. The ends were cut back, 9 bases at V and 0 bases at J, with 11 bases in the middle. The CDR3 is 13 residues long. CDR3 loop: CASGGRYQETQYF. In DNA form, the CDR3 reads TGTGCCAGTGGGGGGAGGTACCAAGAGACCCAGTACTTC.

In this sample, this clonotype turned up many times. This chain joins TRBV5-8 and TRBJ1-2; 10 bases are a match to TRBD1. J was trimmed by 9 bases and V by 6 bases; bases with no gene match: 17. CDR3 length: 16 amino acids. Looked up from germline, CDR1 is SGHTS and CDR2 is YDEGEE. This chain's CDR3 is CASNRGTGAFQWSYTF. CDR3 DNA: TGTGCCAGCAATAGGGGGACAGGGGCTTTTCAGTGGAGCTACACCTTC.